The T cell receptor beta chain under discussion was sequenced for a study of blood T cell repertoires in COVID-19. Overall study: Both acute and convalescent COVID-19 samples were obtained from the United States, Italy and Spain. PBMCs, B-cell-depleted T cells, or T cells were the source of the cDNA or gDNA that made up the material.

Trimming pared 4 bases from V and 5 bases from J, leaving 16 bases between. The germline gives CDR1 SGDLS, CDR2 YYNGEE. CDR3 length equals 14 residues. Sequenced by immunoSEQ multiplex PCR; TCRdb stores in-frame clones only, minus some. The data hold 130,000 to 150,000 clones, with roughly 90% observed a single time. V usage is TRBV9 and J usage is TRBJ2-7; possible D gene TRBD1, 6 bases. The receptor was isolated from a human donor in a cohort sampled during active COVID-19. The sample comprised peripheral blood. The chain's CDR3 is CASSPQGHNDEQYF. The CDR3 DNA reads TGTGCCAGCAGCCCACAGGGACACAACGACGAGCAGTACTTC.